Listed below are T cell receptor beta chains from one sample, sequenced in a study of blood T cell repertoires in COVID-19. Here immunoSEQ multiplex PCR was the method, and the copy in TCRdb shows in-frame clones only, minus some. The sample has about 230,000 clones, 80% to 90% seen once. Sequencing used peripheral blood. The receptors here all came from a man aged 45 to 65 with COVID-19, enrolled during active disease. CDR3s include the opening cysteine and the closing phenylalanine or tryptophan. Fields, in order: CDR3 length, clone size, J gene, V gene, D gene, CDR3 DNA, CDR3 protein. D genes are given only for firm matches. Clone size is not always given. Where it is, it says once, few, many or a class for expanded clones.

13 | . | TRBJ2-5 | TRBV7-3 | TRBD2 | TGTGCCAGCAGCGCGGGACTAGATGGGACCCAGTACTTC | CASSAGLDGTQYF
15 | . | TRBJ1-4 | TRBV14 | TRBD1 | TGTGCCAGCAGCCCCTACAGGGGGCAGGATGAAAAACTGTTTTTT | CASSPYRGQDEKLFF
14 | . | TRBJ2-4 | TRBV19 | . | TGTGCCAGTAACCTACCGGGAACCAAAAACATTCAGTACTTC | CASNLPGTKNIQYF
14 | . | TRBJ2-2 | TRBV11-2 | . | TGTGCCAGCAAGGCTAGTCGAGGCACCGGGGAGCTGTTTTTT | CASKASRGTGELFF
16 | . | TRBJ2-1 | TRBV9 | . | TGTGCCAGCAGCGCCCCCCCCCGGGGGTTGGGGAATGAGCAGTTCTTC | CASSAPPRGLGNEQFF
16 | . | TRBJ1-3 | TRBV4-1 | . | TGCGCCAGCAGCCAAGATGGGGCAGGGGTTGGAAACACCATATATTTT | CASSQDGAGVGNTIYF
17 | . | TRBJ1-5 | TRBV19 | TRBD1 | TGTGCCAGTAGTATAAAGGCGGGGGGCTGGACAGGTCAGCCCCAGCATTTT | CASSIKAGGWTGQPQHF
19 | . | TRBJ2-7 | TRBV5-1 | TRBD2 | TGCGCCAGCAGCTTGGGTTCGGGACAGATGACTAGCGGGAGGGGAGAGCAGTACTTC | CASSLGSGQMTSGRGEQYF
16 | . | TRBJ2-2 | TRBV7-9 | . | TGTGCCAGCAACAGCTTTGTGGGACTTCACACCGGGGAGCTGTTTTTT | CASNSFVGLHTGELFF
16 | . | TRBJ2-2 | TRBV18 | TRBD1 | TGTGCCAGCTCACCGCCCGGGACAGGGGCCACCGGGGAGCTGTTTTTT | CASSPPGTGATGELFF
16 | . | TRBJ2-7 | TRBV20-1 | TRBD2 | TGCAGTGCTAGTGAGCGGGGTAGAGGGTGGGCCTACGAGCAGTACTTC | CSASERGRGWAYEQYF
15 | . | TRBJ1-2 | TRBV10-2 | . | TGCGCCAGCAGTGGGGGGGGACACGCCAACTATGGCTACACCTTC | CASSGGGHANYGYTF
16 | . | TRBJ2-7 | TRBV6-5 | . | TGTGCCAGCAGTTACTCGAGTGAGGATCCCCCTCCCGAGCAGTACTTC | CASSYSSEDPPPEQYF
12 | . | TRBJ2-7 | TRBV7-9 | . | TGTGCCAGCAGCTCACAGGGTTGGGAGCAGTACTTC | CASSSQGWEQYF
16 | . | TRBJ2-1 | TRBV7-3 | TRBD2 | TGTGCCAGCAGCTTAAATTCACGGGGACTATACAATGAGCAGTTCTTC | CASSLNSRGLYNEQFF
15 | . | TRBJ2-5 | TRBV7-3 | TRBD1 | TGTGCCAGCAGCTTAGGAGGGACAGGGACCGAGACCCAGTACTTC | CASSLGGTGTETQYF
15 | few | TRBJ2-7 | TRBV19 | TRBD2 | TGTGCCAGTACCTTTGGACTAGCGGCTGGGTACGAGCAGTACTTC | CASTFGLAAGYEQYF
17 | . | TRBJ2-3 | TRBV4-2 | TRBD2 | TGTGCCAGCAGCCAAGCGTCTAGCGGGGAAAGCACAGATACGCAGTATTTT | CASSQASSGESTDTQYF
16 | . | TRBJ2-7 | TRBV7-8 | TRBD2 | TGTGCCAGCAGCAAAACCGGGACTAGCGGGAACTACGAGCAGTACTTC | CASSKTGTSGNYEQYF
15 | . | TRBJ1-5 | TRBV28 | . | TGTGCCAGCAACCAACTATGGGGAGGCAATCAGCCCCAGCATTTT | CASNQLWGGNQPQHF
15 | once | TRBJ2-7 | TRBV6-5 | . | TGTGCCAGCAGTTACCCAAGGACACCGCCTGGGGAGCAGTACTTC | CASSYPRTPPGEQYF
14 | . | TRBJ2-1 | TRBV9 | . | TGTGCCAGCAGCGTAGTGGTAGGAGGGGATGAGCAGTTCTTC | CASSVVVGGDEQFF
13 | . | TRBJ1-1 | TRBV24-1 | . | TGTGCCACCAGTGATCCGGGACTACACGAAGCTTTCTTT | CATSDPGLHEAFF
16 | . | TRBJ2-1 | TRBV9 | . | TGTGCCAGCAGCGTAGAATTGGGGACACAATACAATGAGCAGTTCTTC | CASSVELGTQYNEQFF
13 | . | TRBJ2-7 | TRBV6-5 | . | TGTGCCAGCAGTTACGCAGGCGCCTACGAGCAGTACTTC | CASSYAGAYEQYF
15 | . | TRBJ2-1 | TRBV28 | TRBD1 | TGTGCCAGCAGCCTAACTGGGACAGGGGGCAATGAGCAGTTCTTC | CASSLTGTGGNEQFF
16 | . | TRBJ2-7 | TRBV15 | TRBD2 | TGTGCCACCAGCAGAGATCCGGGACTAAATTCCTACGAGCAGTACTTC | CATSRDPGLNSYEQYF
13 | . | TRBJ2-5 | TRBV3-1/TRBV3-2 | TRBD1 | TGTGCCAGCAGCCAAGAGGGACAGGGGACCCAGTACTTC | CASSQEGQGTQYF
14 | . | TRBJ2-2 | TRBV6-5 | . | TGTGCCAGCAATCCAGCGGCGAACACCGGGGAGCTGTTTTTT | CASNPAANTGELFF
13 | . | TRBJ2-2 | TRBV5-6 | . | TGTGCCAGCAGCACAACAGGGACCGGGGAGCTGTTTTTT | CASSTTGTGELFF
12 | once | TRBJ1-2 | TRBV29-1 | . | TGCAGCGTCGTGGTACAGGCCGAGGTTTGCACCTTC | CSVVVQAEVCTF
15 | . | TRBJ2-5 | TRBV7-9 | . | TGTGCCAGCAGCTTAGATCAGGGTATCCAAGAGACCCAGTACTTC | CASSLDQGIQETQYF
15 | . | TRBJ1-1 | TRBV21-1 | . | TGTGCCAGCAGCGCCCGGGACAGGATTTCCACTGAAGCTTTCTTT | CASSARDRISTEAFF
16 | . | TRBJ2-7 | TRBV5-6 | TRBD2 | TGTGCCAGCAGCTCAGGGCCGACTAGCCCCAAGGACGAGCAGTACTTC | CASSSGPTSPKDEQYF
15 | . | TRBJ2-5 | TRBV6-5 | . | TGTGCCAGCATGCACGGGGGGCTTTTAGGGGAGACCCAGTACTTC | CASMHGGLLGETQYF
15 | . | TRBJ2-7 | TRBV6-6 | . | TGTGCCAGCAGTCGGGACACCGCACGATCCTACGAGCAGTACTTC | CASSRDTARSYEQYF
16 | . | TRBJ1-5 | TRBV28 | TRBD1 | TGTGCCAGCAGGACCGGGACAGGGGGCTTAGGTCAGCCCCAGCATTTT | CASRTGTGGLGQPQHF
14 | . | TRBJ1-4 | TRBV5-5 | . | TGTGCCAGCAGCTTGGACCAACCGGGGGAAAAACTGTTTTTT | CASSLDQPGEKLFF
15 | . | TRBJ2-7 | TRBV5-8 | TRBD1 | TGTGCCAGCAGCTTGTGGGGACAGGCAGCCTACGAGCAGTACTTC | CASSLWGQAAYEQYF
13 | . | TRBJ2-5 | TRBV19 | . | TGTGCCAGTAGTACCGACGGGCAAGAGACCCAGTACTTC | CASSTDGQETQYF
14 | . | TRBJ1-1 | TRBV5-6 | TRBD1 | TGTGCCAGCAGCTTGGCCAACAGGGGAACGGAAGCTTTCTTT | CASSLANRGTEAFF
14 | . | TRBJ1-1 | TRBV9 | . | TGTGCCAGCAGCGTCTCCCCCTCGGAGGGTGAAGCTTTCTTT | CASSVSPSEGEAFF
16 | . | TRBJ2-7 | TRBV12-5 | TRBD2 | TGTGCTAGTGGTTTGGTACTGGGAGGGCCCTCCTACGAGCAGTACTTC | CASGLVLGGPSYEQYF
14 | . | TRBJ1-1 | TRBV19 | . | TGTGCCAGCACTAATTGGCAGGGTCGGACTGAAGCTTTCTTT | CASTNWQGRTEAFF
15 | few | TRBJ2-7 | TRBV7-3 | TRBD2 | TGTGCCAGCAGCCCGGGACTAGCGGGAGTCTCTGAGCAGTACTTC | CASSPGLAGVSEQYF
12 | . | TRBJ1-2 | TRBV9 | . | TGTGCCAGCAGCCACCGGGACTTTGGCTACACCTTC | CASSHRDFGYTF
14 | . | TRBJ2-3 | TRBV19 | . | TGTGCCAGTAGCACACAGGGTGGTGCAGATACGCAGTATTTT | CASSTQGGADTQYF
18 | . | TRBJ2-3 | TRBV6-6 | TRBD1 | TGTGCCAGCAGTCACGGGACCCCAGGACAGGGTAGCACAGATACGCAGTATTTT | CASSHGTPGQGSTDTQYF
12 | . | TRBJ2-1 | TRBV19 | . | TGTGCCAGTAGTACTTACGGCAATGAGCAGTTCTTC | CASSTYGNEQFF
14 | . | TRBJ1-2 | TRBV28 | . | TGTGCCAGCAGTAGCCCGGGGGTGGCCTATGGCTACACCTTC | CASSSPGVAYGYTF
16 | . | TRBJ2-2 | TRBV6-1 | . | TGTGCCAGCAGTGCGGGGGGCGCGGGGAACACCGGGGAGCTGTTTTTT | CASSAGGAGNTGELFF
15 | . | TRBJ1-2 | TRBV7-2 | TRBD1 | TGTGCCAGCAGCTCGCGCCGGGACAGTCCCTATGGCTACACCTTC | CASSSRRDSPYGYTF
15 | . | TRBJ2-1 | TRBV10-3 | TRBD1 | TGTGCCATCAGTGAGCCGGGACAGGGTCGAAATGAGCAGTTCTTC | CAISEPGQGRNEQFF
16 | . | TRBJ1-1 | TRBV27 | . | TGTGCCAGCAGTCTTTACTTTGGGACTTTGAACACTGAAGCTTTCTTT | CASSLYFGTLNTEAFF
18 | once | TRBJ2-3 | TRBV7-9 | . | TGTGCCAGCAGCTTAGGGACCGATGGCGGGGCTAGCACAGATACGCAGTATTTT | CASSLGTDGGASTDTQYF
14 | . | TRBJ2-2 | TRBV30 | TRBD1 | TGTGCCTGGTTCAGTGAGGGGGCCACCGGGGAGCTGTTTTTT | CAWFSEGATGELFF
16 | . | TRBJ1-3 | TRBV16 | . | TGTGCCAGCAGCCAATCAGGGGGATTTGCTGGAAACACCATATATTTT | CASSQSGGFAGNTIYF
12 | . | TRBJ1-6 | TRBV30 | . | TGTGCCTGCCGGGACACACTGTCACCCCTCCACTTT | CACRDTLSPLHF